This T cell receptor (beta chain) was identified during a study of shared clonotypes between healthy human individuals. As for the study in general: Per-donor plates numbered three CD4 naive, three CD4 memory, two CD8 naive and one CD8 memory.

Some 30,000 T cell genomes (around 200 ng DNA) went into each sorted-subset replicate. The table came from immunoSEQ multiplex PCR; TCRdb's copy has only in-frame clones and leaves some out. This table has 550,000 to 700,000 clones, around 73% appearing once. The CDR3 contains 15 residues. The ends lost 4 bases at V and 5 bases at J; junction bases unmatched: 8. Germline CDR1 and CDR2: LGHNA and YNFKEQ. The chain uses TRBV4-2 and TRBJ2-5; 9 bases align to TRBD2. Sequencing used memory CD4+ T cells sorted from blood. Subset indicated: CD45RA-negative fraction. This TCR came from a young woman in good health. The DNA for the CDR3 is TGTGCCAGCAGCCGCGGCGGCGGGAGGGACGAGACCCAGTACTTC. Translating gives CASSRGGGRDETQYF.